These 15 T cell receptor beta chains share one sample of origin, sequenced in a study of beta chain features in type 1 diabetes. Every isolated RNA sample was fully reverse transcribed, so sequencing captured expressed TCRB transcripts. The repertoire was sequenced with immunoSEQ multiplex PCR; TCRdb's copy has only in-frame clones and lacks some. The sample has about 250,000 clones, around 14% seen once. The specimen was naive CD4+ T cells from blood. These receptors were collected from a woman aged 40 to 50 in good health.

The table lists this clone with a few counts. The J gene is TRBJ1-1, the V gene TRBV19, with D maybe TRBD1 (5 bases). CDR1 and CDR2 from the germline V gene are LNHDA and SQIVND (reference sequence). Trimming left V 1 base short and J 0 bases short, with 12 bases between. The CDR3 length is 16 residues. CDR3 nucleotides: TGTGCCAGTAGTATAGGGAGGGGCGGGCTGAACACTGAAGCTTTCTTT. It encodes CASSIGRGGLNTEAFF.

The CDR3 sequence is CASSLIAGGQETQYF. CDR3 coding DNA: TGTGCCAGCAGCTTGATAGCGGGGGGGCAAGAGACCCAGTACTTC. The chain employs TRBV5-4 and TRBJ2-5, with TRBD2 identical over 11 bases. Germline-derived CDR1 and CDR2 are SGHNT and YYREEE (reference sequence). The CDR3 has 15 amino acids. Germline trimming cut 1 base from V and 2 bases from J; bases unmatched to any gene: 1.

This chain's CDR3 is CASSGSQLGRYEQYF. The CDR3, as DNA: TGCGCCAGCAGTGGTAGTCAGCTGGGGAGATACGAGCAGTACTTC. This sequence joins TRBV10-2 and TRBJ2-7, with D possibly TRBD2 on 5 matching bases. The CDR3 has 15 residues. Germline V gives CDR1 WSHSY, CDR2 SAAADI. Trimming removed 4 bases at V and 4 bases at J, with 17 bases between.

The chain employs TRBV20-1 and TRBJ1-2; a possible D gene is TRBD1 (5 bases). Trimming pared 3 bases from V and 8 bases from J, leaving 10 bases between. CDR1 and CDR2 (germline): DFQATT, SNEGSKA (reference sequence). The CDR3 sequence is 11 residues long. Here the CDR3 reads CSASTPGGYTF. The DNA for the CDR3 is TGCAGTGCTAGTACTCCAGGGGGCTACACCTTC.

This clone turned up a few times. The V call is TRBV27, the J call TRBJ2-3; D possibly corresponds to TRBD1 (6 bases). The germline V and J ends were trimmed by 7 bases and 0 bases, with 14 bases remaining between them. The V gene's germline CDR1 is MNHEY and CDR2 SMNVEV (reference sequence). The CDR3 spans 15 residues. The CDR3 DNA follows: TGTGCCAGCACCTTACAGGGAGCTAGCACAGATACGCAGTATTTT. It yields the protein CASTLQGASTDTQYF.

This chain connects TRBV27 to TRBJ2-5; 11 bases align to TRBD2. V lost 9 bases to trimming and J lost 5 bases; unmatched junction nucleotides: 14. The CDR3 has 16 residues. Germline assignment: CDR1 MNHEY and CDR2 SMNVEV (reference sequence). The DNA for the CDR3 is TGTGCCAGGGGAAGGACTAGCGGGCTTCCAAAGGAGACCCAGTACTTC. It translates to CARGRTSGLPKETQYF.

This clone was picked up a small number of times. The rearrangement joins TRBV7-9 to TRBJ1-2, with D possibly being TRBD1 (5 bases). CDR3 length: 16 residues. Trimming cost V 2 bases and J 5 bases, with 18 bases left between them. CDR1 SEHNR and CDR2 FQNEAQ come from the germline V gene (reference sequence). The CDR3 loop is CASSLPGRVSSYGYTF. The CDR3 DNA reads TGTGCCAGCAGCTTACCCGGCAGGGTCTCGTCTTATGGCTACACCTTC.

Only a few counts were recorded for this clone. The chain links TRBV19 to TRBJ2-3, with 7 nucleotides matching TRBD1. CDR1 and CDR2 (germline): LNHDA, SQIVND (reference sequence). J lost 6 bases, V lost 2 bases, and 2 bases had no gene match. The CDR3 covers 13 residues. This chain's CDR3 is CASSIQGVDTQYF. CDR3 DNA sequence: TGTGCCAGTAGTATACAGGGGGTGGATACGCAGTATTTT.

This clone was detected only a few times. This sequence joins TRBV5-1 and TRBJ2-7, with D possibly being TRBD2 (6 bases). In germline, CDR1 is SGHRS, CDR2 YFSETQ. V was clipped by 0 bases and J by 2 bases, with 12 bases between them. The CDR3 runs 15 residues. The CDR3 loop is CASSLARQRAYEQYF. CDR3 sequence (DNA): TGCGCCAGCAGCTTGGCCCGGCAGCGGGCCTACGAGCAGTACTTC.

The chain employs TRBV5-4 and TRBJ2-3; D possibly corresponds to TRBD2 (5 bases). Germline assignment: CDR1 SGHNT and CDR2 YYREEE (reference sequence). The CDR3 loop spans 19 amino acids. V was trimmed by 4 bases and J by 1 base, leaving 25 bases between them. The CDR3 loop is CASSPGRLRRVIGTDTQYF. The CDR3 bases are TGTGCCAGCAGCCCCGGGCGGCTTAGGCGGGTGATCGGCACAGATACGCAGTATTTT. The full variable domain, in which reference TRBV5-4 and TRBJ2-3 provide the parts outside the CDR3, is ETGVTQSPTHLIKTRGQQVTLRCSSQSGHNTVSWYQQALGQGPQFIFQYYREEENGRGNFPPRFSGLQFPNYSSELNVNALELDDSALYLCASSPGRLRRVIGTDTQYFGPGTRLTVL.

This clone showed up just a few times. The J gene is TRBJ1-6, the V gene TRBV5-1; TRBD1 is a possible D gene (5 bases). The CDR3 length is 15 residues. Germline-derived CDR1 and CDR2 are SGHRS and YFSETQ. V was cut by 4 bases and J by 0 bases, with 8 bases left in between. The CDR3 region is CASSETDSYNSPLHF. For the CDR3, the DNA is TGCGCCAGCAGCGAGACAGACTCCTATAATTCACCCCTCCACTTT.

The chain uses TRBV5-4 and TRBJ1-1; D is undetermined. Germline values: CDR1 SGHNT, CDR2 YYREEE (reference sequence). This CDR3 is 11 amino acids long. V was shortened by 4 bases and J by 2 bases, with 3 bases between the two germline ends. The CDR3 coding sequence is TGTGCCAGCAGCCAAAACACTGAAGCTTTCTTT. This sequence encodes CASSQNTEAFF.

This clone was picked up a small number of times. The J gene is TRBJ1-6, the V gene TRBV7-2, with no clear D. This CDR3 contains 15 residues. With 3 bases removed from V and 9 bases from J, the gap between germline ends came to 15 bases. Germline V gene data show CDR1 as SGHTA and CDR2 as FQGNSA. The chain's CDR3 is CASSLDYSSSSPLHF. The CDR3, as DNA: TGTGCCAGCAGCTTGGACTACTCGTCCAGTTCACCCCTCCACTTT. Filled out from reference TRBV7-2 and TRBJ1-6, the complete variable domain reads GAGVSQSPSNKVTEKGKDVELRCDPISGHTALYWYRQSLGQGLEFLIYFQGNSAPDKSGLPSDRFSAERTGGSVSTLTIQRTQQEDSAVYLCASSLDYSSSSPLHFGNGTRLTVT.

To note about this clone: The sample carries other DNA sequences with the same CDR3. The gene calls are TRBV25-1 and TRBJ2-7; 8 bases match TRBD1. Germline CDR1 reads MGHDK; CDR2 reads SYGVNS. CDR3 size: 14 residues. The ends lost 2 bases at V and 3 bases at J; junction bases unmatched: 3. CDR3 sequence: CASSEAGQVYEQYF. The CDR3, as DNA: TGTGCCAGCAGTGAAGCGGGACAGGTCTACGAGCAGTACTTC.

This clone has just a few counts. The chain is built from TRBV28 and TRBJ1-1; 7 nucleotides align to TRBD1. CDR1 is MDHEN, CDR2 SYDVKM, per germline. CDR3 length: 14 residues. V was clipped by 6 bases and J by 4 bases; unmatched bases: 8. The CDR3 region is CASRPGQDVTEAFF. CDR3 DNA sequence: TGTGCCAGCAGACCCGGACAGGATGTCACTGAAGCTTTCTTT.